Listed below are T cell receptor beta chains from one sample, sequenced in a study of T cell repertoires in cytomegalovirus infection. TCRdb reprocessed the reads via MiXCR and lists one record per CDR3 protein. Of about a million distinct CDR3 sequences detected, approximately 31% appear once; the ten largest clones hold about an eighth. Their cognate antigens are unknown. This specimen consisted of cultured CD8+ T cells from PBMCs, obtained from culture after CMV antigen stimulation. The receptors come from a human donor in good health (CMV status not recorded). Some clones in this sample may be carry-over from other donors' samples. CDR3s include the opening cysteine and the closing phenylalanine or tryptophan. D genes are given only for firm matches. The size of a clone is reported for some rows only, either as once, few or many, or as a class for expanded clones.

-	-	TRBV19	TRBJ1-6	CASSDRAYNSPLHF	TGTGCCAGTAGTGACCGGGCCTATAATTCACCCCTCCACTTT
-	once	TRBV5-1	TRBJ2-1	CASSLRQGDEQFF	TGCGCCAGCAGCTTGCGGCAGGGAGATGAGCAGTTCTTC
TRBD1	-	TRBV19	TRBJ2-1	CASSSARDRGPSSYNEQFF	TGTGCCAGTAGCTCCGCCAGGGACAGGGGCCCAAGCTCCTACAATGAGCAGTTCTTC
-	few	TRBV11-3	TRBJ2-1	CASSSHSSDEQFF	TGTGCCAGCAGCTCTCACTCATCGGATGAGCAGTTCTTC
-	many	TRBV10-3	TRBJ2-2	CAIRREAGELFF	TGTGCCATCAGGCGGGAAGCCGGGGAGCTGTTTTTT
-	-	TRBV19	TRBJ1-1	CASSIVGAGGATEAFF	TGTGCCAGTAGTATAGTAGGGGCTGGAGGTGCCACTGAAGCTTTCTTT
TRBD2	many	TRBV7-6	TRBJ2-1	CASSLLGPGTSGGPYNEQFF	TGTGCCAGCAGCTTATTGGGCCCGGGGACTAGCGGGGGGCCCTACAATGAGCAGTTCTTC
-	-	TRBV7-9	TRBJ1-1	CASSHPPRLNTEAFF	TGTGCCAGCAGCCACCCCCCCAGACTGAACACTGAAGCTTTCTTT
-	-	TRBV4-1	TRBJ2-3	CASSPRGLGQYF	TGCGCCAGCAGCCCCAGGGGTTTGGGGCAGTATTTT
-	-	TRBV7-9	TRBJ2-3	CASSLYTAEDTQYF	TGTGCCAGCAGCTTATATACAGCTGAAGATACGCAGTATTTT
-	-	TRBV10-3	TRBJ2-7	CAISGERRGYEQYF	TGTGCCATCAGTGGGGAGCGACGGGGGTACGAGCAGTACTTC
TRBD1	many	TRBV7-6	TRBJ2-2	CASSYGTGGLAGELFF	TGTGCCAGCAGCTACGGGACAGGGGGATTGGCCGGGGAGCTGTTTTTT
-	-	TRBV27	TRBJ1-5	CASSRAALWPQHF	TGTGCCAGCAGTAGGGCCGCTTTATGGCCCCAGCATTTT
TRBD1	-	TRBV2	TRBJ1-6	CASSVTAGQGIRNSPLHF	TGTGCCAGCAGTGTTACGGCGGGACAGGGGATTAGGAATTCACCCCTCCACTTT
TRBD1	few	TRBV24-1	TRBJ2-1	CATTGNDRGDRDEQFF	TGTGCCACCACCGGAAACGACAGGGGGGACCGGGATGAGCAGTTCTTC
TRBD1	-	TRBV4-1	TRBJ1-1	CASSLKRQGGTEAFF	TGCGCCAGCAGTCTGAAGCGACAGGGGGGCACTGAAGCTTTCTTT
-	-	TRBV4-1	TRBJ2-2	CASTRSVNTGELFF	TGCGCCAGCACCCGAAGCGTGAACACCGGGGAGCTGTTTTTT
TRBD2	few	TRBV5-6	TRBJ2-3	CASSGIAGFTDTQYF	TGTGCCAGCAGCGGAATAGCGGGGTTCACAGATACGCAGTATTTT
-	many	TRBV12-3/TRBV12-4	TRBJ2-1	CASSFGSDSYNEQFF	TGTGCCAGCAGTTTCGGGTCTGACAGTTACAATGAGCAGTTCTTC
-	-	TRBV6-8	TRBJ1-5	CASSFDSASDQPQHF	TGTGCCAGCAGTTTCGACAGCGCTAGCGATCAGCCCCAGCATTTT
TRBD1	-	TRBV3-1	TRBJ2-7	CASSPEGTSGTGVFYEQYF	TGTGCCAGCAGCCCAGAAGGGACCTCCGGGACAGGGGTTTTCTACGAGCAGTACTTC
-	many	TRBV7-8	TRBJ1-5	CASSSRAGQPQHF	TGTGCCAGCAGCTCTAGGGCCGGGCAGCCCCAGCATTTT
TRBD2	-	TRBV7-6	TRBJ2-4	CASSLSSGGARNIQYF	TGTGCCAGCAGCCTATCTAGCGGGGGGGCCCGGAACATTCAGTACTTC
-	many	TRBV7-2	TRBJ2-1	CASSPYPWGRGTSYNEQFF	TGTGCCAGCAGCCCTTACCCTTGGGGGCGGGGGACCTCCTACAATGAGCAGTTCTTC
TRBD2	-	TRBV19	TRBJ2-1	CASRPSGVYNEQFF	TGTGCCAGTAGACCGAGCGGGGTATACAATGAGCAGTTCTTC
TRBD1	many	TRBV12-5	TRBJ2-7	CASGFRGLGEQYF	TGTGCTAGTGGTTTCAGGGGGCTTGGCGAGCAGTACTTC
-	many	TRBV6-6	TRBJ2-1	CASSYRRESTDEQFF	TGTGCCAGCAGTTACCGCCGGGAGTCTACGGATGAGCAGTTCTTC
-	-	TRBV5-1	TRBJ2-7	CASSFKGHVYYEQYF	TGCGCCAGCAGCTTTAAGGGCCACGTTTACTACGAGCAGTACTTC
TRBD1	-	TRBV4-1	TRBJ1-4	CASRQGDEKLFF	TGCGCCAGCAGACAGGGGGATGAAAAACTGTTTTTT
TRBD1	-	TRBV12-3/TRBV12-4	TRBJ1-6	CASGAGTGSSPLHF	TGTGCCAGCGGGGCCGGGACAGGCTCCTCACCCCTCCACTTT
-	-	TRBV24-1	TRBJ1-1	CATSGGEGTEAFF	TGTGCCACCAGTGGGGGGGAAGGCACTGAAGCTTTCTTT
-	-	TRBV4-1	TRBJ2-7	CASSLLWGSEQYF	TGCGCCAGCAGCCTCCTATGGGGTTCCGAGCAGTACTTC
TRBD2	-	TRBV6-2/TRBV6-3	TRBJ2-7	CVSAREGGNPYEQYF	TGTGTCAGCGCCCGGGAGGGGGGCAACCCCTACGAGCAGTACTTC
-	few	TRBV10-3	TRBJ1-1	CAINPGAANTEAFF	TGTGCCATCAACCCGGGAGCGGCGAACACTGAAGCTTTCTTT
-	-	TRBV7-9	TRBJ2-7	CASSLGTVGLYEQYF	TGTGCCAGCAGCTTAGGCACCGTAGGTCTCTACGAGCAGTACTTC
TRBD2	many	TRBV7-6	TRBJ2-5	CASSFWGTSGKETQYF	TGTGCCAGCAGCTTCTGGGGGACTAGCGGTAAAGAGACCCAGTACTTC
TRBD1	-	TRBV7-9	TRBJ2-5	CASSSDRGRGETQYF	TGTGCCAGCAGCAGCGACAGGGGAAGGGGAGAGACCCAGTACTTC
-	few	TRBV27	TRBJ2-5	CASSLSVGARETQYF	TGTGCCAGCAGTTTATCGGTGGGGGCGAGAGAGACCCAGTACTTC
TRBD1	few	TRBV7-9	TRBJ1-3	CASSLPGQGSGNTIYF	TGTGCCAGCAGCCTTCCGGGACAGGGGTCTGGAAACACCATATATTTT
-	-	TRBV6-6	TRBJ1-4	CASSYRTDNEKLFF	TGTGCCAGCAGTTACAGGACGGACAATGAAAAACTGTTTTTT
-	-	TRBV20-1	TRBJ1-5	CSAINGQLHQPQHF	TGCAGTGCTATAAATGGACAGCTTCATCAGCCCCAGCATTTT
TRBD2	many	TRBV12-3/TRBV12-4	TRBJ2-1	CASTLAGGTNEQFF	TGTGCCAGCACCCTAGCGGGGGGTACGAATGAGCAGTTCTTC
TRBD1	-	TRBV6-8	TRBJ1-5	CASSYSGTGGISNQPQHF	TGTGCCAGCAGTTACTCCGGGACAGGGGGTATTAGCAATCAGCCCCAGCATTTT
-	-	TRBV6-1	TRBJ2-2	CASSPRQYAPGELFF	TGTGCCAGCAGTCCTCGGCAGTACGCACCCGGGGAGCTGTTTTTT
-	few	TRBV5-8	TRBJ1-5	CASSARGAQPQHF	TGTGCCAGCAGCGCCCGGGGGGCCCAGCCCCAGCATTTT
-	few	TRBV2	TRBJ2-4	CASREGPLAKNIQYF	TGTGCCAGCAGAGAGGGGCCACTAGCCAAAAACATTCAGTACTTC
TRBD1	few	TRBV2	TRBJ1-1	CASRFFSLGGEPNTEAFF	TGTGCCAGCAGATTCTTTTCGTTAGGGGGCGAGCCGAACACTGAAGCTTTCTTT
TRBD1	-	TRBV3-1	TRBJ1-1	CASSLQGEVLAFF	TGTGCCAGCAGCTTACAGGGGGAAGTATTAGCTTTCTTT
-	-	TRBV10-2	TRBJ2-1	CASSESIWDSAYNEQFF	TGCGCCAGCAGTGAGTCGATCTGGGACTCGGCTTACAATGAGCAGTTCTTC
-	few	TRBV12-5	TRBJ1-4	CASGFVSTNEKLFF	TGTGCTAGTGGCTTTGTCTCCACTAATGAAAAACTGTTTTTT
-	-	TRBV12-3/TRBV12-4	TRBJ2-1	CASSIGSEDEQFF	TGTGCCAGCAGTATTGGGTCTGAGGATGAGCAGTTCTTC
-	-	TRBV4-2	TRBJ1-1	CASSHPGPTEAFF	TGTGCCAGCAGCCACCCAGGCCCCACTGAAGCTTTCTTT